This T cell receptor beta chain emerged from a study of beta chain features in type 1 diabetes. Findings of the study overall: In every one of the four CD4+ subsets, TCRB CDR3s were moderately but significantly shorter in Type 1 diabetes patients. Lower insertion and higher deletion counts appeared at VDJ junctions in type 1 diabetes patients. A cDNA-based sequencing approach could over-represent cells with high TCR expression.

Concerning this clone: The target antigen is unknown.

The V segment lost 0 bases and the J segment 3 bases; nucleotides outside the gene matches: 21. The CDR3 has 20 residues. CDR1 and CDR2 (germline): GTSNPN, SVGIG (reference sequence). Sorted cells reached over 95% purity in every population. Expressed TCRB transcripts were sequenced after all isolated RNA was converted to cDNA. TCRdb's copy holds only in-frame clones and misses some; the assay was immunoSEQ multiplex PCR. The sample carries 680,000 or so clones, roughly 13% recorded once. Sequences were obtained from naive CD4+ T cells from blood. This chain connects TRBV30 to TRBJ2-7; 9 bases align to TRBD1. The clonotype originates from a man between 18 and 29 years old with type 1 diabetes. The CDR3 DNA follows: TGTGCCTGGAGTGTATATTCCCCCGGGACAGGGTCCCTTGGGCTCTACGAGCAGTACTTC. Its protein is CAWSVYSPGTGSLGLYEQYF.